One and the same sample provided the 26 T cell receptor beta chains below, sequenced in a study of cytomegalovirus exposure and HLA in healthy donors. A multiplex PCR was run with 60 Vbeta primers and 13 Jbeta primers. Profiling relied on immunoSEQ multiplex PCR, and the TCRdb table lists in-frame clones only, not all of them. The sample consists of around 170,000 clones, 65% to 90% of them appearing once. The material sequenced was PBMCs. The receptors stem from a man aged 40-50 years in good health and CMV-seropositive.

The chain employs TRBV18 and TRBJ2-1; TRBD2 matches at 10 bases. This CDR3 region has 14 residues. Per germline, CDR1 KGHSH and CDR2 LQKENI. V shed 3 bases, J shed 4 bases, and the junction held 0 bases outside the gene matches. This CDR3 is CASSPSGGYNEQFF. The CDR3, as DNA: TGTGCCAGCTCACCTAGCGGGGGGTACAATGAGCAGTTCTTC.

V is TRBV4-3 and J is TRBJ2-1, with TRBD2 matching over 13 bases. Germline CDR1 LGHNA, CDR2 YSLEER. The CDR3 runs 15 residues. J gave up 10 bases and V 4 bases, and 7 bases lay outside the gene matches. CDR3: CASSRRTSGGGEQFF. In DNA form, the CDR3 reads TGCGCCAGCAGCCGGAGGACTAGCGGGGGAGGGGAGCAGTTCTTC.

The rearrangement links TRBV19 to TRBJ1-1; D is unresolved. This CDR3 has 14 residues. V lost 3 bases, J lost 0 bases, and 8 bases lay in between. Germline CDR1 is LNHDA and CDR2 is SQIVND (reference sequence). The chain's CDR3 is CASSMSQMNTEAFF. CDR3 DNA: TGTGCCAGTAGTATGTCACAGATGAACACTGAAGCTTTCTTT.

This rearrangement joins TRBV15 to TRBJ2-1; 7 positions match TRBD1. The CDR3 spans 14 residues. In germline, CDR1 is LNHNV, CDR2 YYDKDF (reference sequence). J lost 3 bases, V lost 2 bases, and 1 base had no gene match. CDR3: CATSRRTGYNEQFF. The CDR3 DNA sequence: TGTGCCACCAGCAGAAGGACAGGCTACAATGAGCAGTTCTTC.

The chain employs TRBV5-1 and TRBJ2-1; D gene uncertain. Trimming pared 4 bases from V and 10 bases from J, leaving 21 bases between. This CDR3 contains 15 residues. Germline CDR1 and CDR2: SGHRS and YFSETQ. CDR3 nucleotides: TGCGCCAGCAGCCTTGACGGTTCCCCCGGAGAAGAGCAGTTCTTC. Its translation: CASSLDGSPGEEQFF. Based on the CDR3 plus reference TRBV5-1 and TRBJ2-1, the full variable domain is KAGVTQTPRYLIKTRGQQVTLSCSPISGHRSVSWYQQTPGQGLQFLFEYFSETQRNKGNFPGRFSGRQFSNSRSEMNVSTLELGDSALYLCASSLDGSPGEEQFFGPGTRLTVL.

J is TRBJ1-5 and V is TRBV21-1; the DNA was not compared with TRBD1, the D call given in the table. TRBV21-1 is flagged as a pseudogene. This CDR3 comprises 12 residues. The CDR3 DNA reads as TGTGCCAGCAGCAACACAGGCCAGCCCCAGCATTTT. Translated, it gives CASSNTGQPQHF.

The chain has TRBV30 and TRBJ1-5; TRBD1 matches at 8 bases. Looked up from germline, CDR1 is GTSNPN and CDR2 is SVGIG (reference sequence). Trimming at V came to 5 bases and at J to 1 base, leaving 10 bases not matched to a gene. The CDR3 is made up of 16 amino acids. The CDR3, as DNA: TGTGCCTGGGCACAGGGGGGTGCGAGGAGCAATCAGCCCCAGCATTTT. Translating it yields CAWAQGGARSNQPQHF.

This chain uses TRBV28 with TRBJ1-5, with TRBD1 as a possible D gene (5 bases). This CDR3 contains 15 residues. Germline CDR1 and CDR2: MDHEN and SYDVKM. The V end lost 6 bases, the J end lost 0 bases, and 12 bases lay between the germline ends. CDR3 bases: TGTGCCAGCAGATTCCCGGGGGTTAGCAATCAGCCCCAGCATTTT. Protein product: CASRFPGVSNQPQHF.

V usage is TRBV30 and J usage is TRBJ2-7; D remains ambiguous. CDR3 length: 14 residues. V dropped 2 bases and J dropped 4 bases, with 15 bases sitting between them. Per germline, CDR1 GTSNPN and CDR2 SVGIG (reference sequence). In DNA form, the CDR3 reads TGTGCCTGGAGTCTAACTTTCCCCACTTACGAGCAGTACTTC. Protein: CAWSLTFPTYEQYF.

V and J are TRBV4-3 and TRBJ1-2; possible D gene TRBD1, 6 bases. V lost 5 bases to trimming and J lost 8 bases, with 15 bases between them. The V gene's germline CDR1 is LGHNA and CDR2 YSLEER. This CDR3 region has 13 residues. The CDR3 DNA reads as TGCGCCAGCAGCGGGGCCGAGAGGGGGGGCTACACCTTC. Its translation is CASSGAERGGYTF.

This clone appeared once. The V gene is TRBV4-1, the J gene TRBJ1-2, with D hard to call. The length of the CDR3 is 16 residues. V dropped 3 bases and J dropped 4 bases, with 18 bases sitting between them. The germline CDR1 and CDR2 sequences are MGHRA and YSYEKL. CDR3 coding DNA: TGCGCCAGCAGCCAGGGAGATACCACCTGGGGCTATGGCTACACCTTC. Its protein product is CASSQGDTTWGYGYTF.

The gene calls are TRBV10-1 and TRBJ2-1; D not certain. Germline V gene data show CDR1 as WNHNN and CDR2 as SYGVQD (reference sequence). This CDR3 is built from 14 residues. The V end lost 3 bases, the J end lost 6 bases, and 12 bases lay between the germline ends. The CDR3, as DNA: TGCGCCAGCAGTGATTACCCACCCGGCAATGAGCAGTTCTTC. It encodes CASSDYPPGNEQFF.

The CDR3 loop reads CASSLGAGGPGETQYF. CDR3 DNA: TGTGCCAGCAGTTTAGGGGCGGGGGGGCCGGGAGAGACCCAGTACTTC. This sequence joins TRBV27 and TRBJ2-5; 9 bases fit TRBD2. Looked up from germline, CDR1 is MNHEY and CDR2 is SMNVEV (reference sequence). Losses at the gene ends were 2 bases for V and 4 bases for J; bases not matched to a gene: 8. The CDR3 is made up of 16 amino acids.

The J gene is TRBJ2-1, the V gene TRBV27; 10 nucleotides align to TRBD1. Germline trimming cut 3 bases from V and 7 bases from J; bases unmatched to any gene: 6. The germline V gene has CDR1 MNHEY and CDR2 SMNVEV (reference sequence). The CDR3 extends over 15 amino acids. The CDR3 DNA reads TGTGCCAGCAGTTTCCCGGGACAGGGGTTGAATGAGCAGTTCTTC. This sequence encodes CASSFPGQGLNEQFF.

The chain is built from TRBV6-4 and TRBJ1-5; no clear D gene. Trimming took 2 bases from V and 6 from J, leaving 14 bases between them. This CDR3 region has 15 residues. CDR1 MRHNA and CDR2 SNTAGT come from the germline V gene. The CDR3 here is CASSDGGNSCQPQHF. Here the CDR3 DNA reads TGTGCCAGCAGTGACGGAGGGAATTCGTGTCAGCCCCAGCATTTT.

The chain joins TRBV12-5 to TRBJ1-5; 8 bases fit TRBD1. The CDR3 consists of 14 residues. J was trimmed by 2 bases and V by 8 bases; bases with no gene match: 5. Germline CDR1 is LGHNT and CDR2 is FRNRAP. The CDR3 DNA follows: TGTGCTAGTACCCCAGGGGGCGGCAATCAGCCCCAGCATTTT. It is translated as CASTPGGGNQPQHF.

Only a few counts were recorded for this clone. The chain recombines TRBV30 with TRBJ2-5; D is unresolved. The CDR3 consists of 11 residues. Germline CDR1 GTSNPN, CDR2 SVGIG (reference sequence). With 2 bases removed from V and 7 bases from J, the gap between germline ends came to 8 bases. Written as DNA, the CDR3 is TGTGCCTGGAGTAGAGGCGGGACCCAGTACTTC. It specifies CAWSRGGTQYF.

V and J are TRBV19 and TRBJ2-7; D is possibly TRBD2 (5 bases). The CDR3 is 14 amino acids. The germline V gene encodes CDR1 LNHDA and CDR2 SQIVND (reference sequence). Trimming left V 3 bases short and J 4 bases short, with 13 bases between. The CDR3 sequence: CASSMAAVGYEQYF. The CDR3 DNA sequence: TGTGCCAGTAGTATGGCAGCGGTCGGGTACGAGCAGTACTTC. Based on the CDR3 plus reference TRBV19 and TRBJ2-7, the full variable domain is DGGITQSPKYLFRKEGQNVTLSCEQNLNHDAMYWYRQDPGQGLRLIYYSQIVNDFQKGDIAEGYSVSREKKESFPLTVTSAQKNPTAFYLCASSMAAVGYEQYFGPGTRLTVT.

This clone was counted a few times. V gene TRBV29-1 combines with J gene TRBJ2-2, with D unresolved. This CDR3 is built from 12 residues. V was shortened by 2 bases and J by 8 bases, with 9 bases between the two germline ends. The V gene's germline CDR1 is SQVTM and CDR2 ANQGSEA. The chain's CDR3 is CSVELYSGELFF. DNA for the CDR3: TGCAGCGTTGAACTTTACTCGGGGGAGCTGTTTTTT.

The V and J genes are TRBV27 and TRBJ2-2; 7 bases agree with TRBD2. The CDR3 sequence is 17 residues long. V dropped 6 bases and J dropped 3; count of bases not matched to a gene: 13. Germline V CDR1 and CDR2: MNHEY, SMNVEV (reference sequence). The CDR3 is CASSPDTAGSDTGELFF. CDR3 sequence (DNA): TGTGCCAGCAGCCCGGACACAGCGGGGTCGGACACCGGGGAGCTGTTTTTT.

This clone was counted between two and nine times. The chain is built from TRBV6-5 and TRBJ2-5, with a weak D call TRBD1 (7 bases). Germline V gene sequence: CDR1 MNHEY, CDR2 SVGAGI. The CDR3 is 14 amino acids. V was trimmed by 2 bases and J by 5 bases, leaving 12 bases between them. The CDR3 loop is CASSYGAGGETQYF. The CDR3 bases are TGTGCCAGCAGTTACGGCGCAGGGGGGGAGACCCAGTACTTC.

This clone occurred once. The rearrangement links TRBV5-4 to TRBJ1-4; D is ambiguous. The CDR3 totals 14 residues. CDR1 SGHNT and CDR2 YYREEE come from the germline V gene (reference sequence). V lost 0 bases and J 3 bases, leaving 6 bases between the germline ends. The CDR3 sequence is CASSLDISNEKLFF. The CDR3 DNA follows: TGTGCCAGCAGCTTGGACATTTCTAATGAAAAACTGTTTTTT.

This chain uses TRBV7-5 with TRBJ1-1; the tabulated D call, TRBD1, remains unverified against the DNA. TRBV7-5 has pseudogene status. The CDR3 consists of 14 residues. The CDR3: CARSVRTGGAEAFF. In nucleotides, the CDR3 is TGTGCCAGAAGCGTTAGGACAGGGGGAGCTGAAGCTTTCTTT.

The chain carries TRBV6-5 and TRBJ2-7, with D perhaps matching TRBD1 (6 bases). Germline lookup yields CDR1 MNHEY and CDR2 SVGAGI. V lost 5 bases, J lost 3 bases, and 8 bases lay in between. CDR3 length equals 12 residues. CDR3 bases: TGTGCCAGCAGTCACAGGGACTACGAGCAGTACTTC. Encoded protein: CASSHRDYEQYF.

The chain recombines TRBV6-6 with TRBJ2-7; perhaps TRBD2 as D (7 bases). Germline loops: CDR1 MNHNY, CDR2 SVGAGI (reference sequence). This CDR3 spans 13 amino acids. V was shortened by 9 bases and J by 4 bases, with 16 bases between the two germline ends. The CDR3 region is CASKGGGEYEQYF. CDR3 bases: TGTGCCAGTAAAGGGGGGGGAGAATACGAGCAGTACTTC.

This clone was seen more than once but under ten times. The chain employs TRBV27 and TRBJ1-5; no firm D call. Trimming stripped 6 bases from V and 2 bases from J, with 23 bases between. The germline V gene has CDR1 MNHEY and CDR2 SMNVEV (reference sequence). This CDR3 has 18 amino acids. This CDR3 is CASSSTDCPLRGNQPQHF. CDR3 bases: TGTGCCAGCAGCAGCACCGACTGCCCCTTACGAGGCAATCAGCCCCAGCATTTT.